The present entry profiles one TCR beta chain with its context. The antigen remains undetermined. Sequenced by immunoSEQ multiplex PCR; TCRdb stores in-frame clones only, minus some. Among around 99,000 clones listed, roughly 86% were seen once. This sample stems from a study of graft-versus-host responses after intestinal transplantation. In the study overall: Each recipient received a multivisceral, liver-intestinal, or isolated intestinal graft.

Study-level results: GvH clonotypes were identified within recipient marrow, with a subset emerging first in ileum or blood. Allografts of one patient group, those with graft-donor T cell macrochimerism, had high graft-versus-host to host-versus-graft clonal ratios.

The source of this sequence is a human donor who was the organ donor for an intestinal transplant. The sample here was unstimulated CD4+ T cells sorted from spleen or lymph node cells, taken before transplant.

The CDR3 region has the DNA TGTGCCAGCAGTCCACAACCTACTAACTATGGCTACACCTTC. It specifies CASSPQPTNYGYTF. The chain couples TRBV6-5 to TRBJ1-2; D gene unclear. This CDR3 is built from 14 residues. Germline assignment: CDR1 MNHEY and CDR2 SVGAGI. V lost 5 bases and J 0 bases, leaving 10 bases between the germline ends.